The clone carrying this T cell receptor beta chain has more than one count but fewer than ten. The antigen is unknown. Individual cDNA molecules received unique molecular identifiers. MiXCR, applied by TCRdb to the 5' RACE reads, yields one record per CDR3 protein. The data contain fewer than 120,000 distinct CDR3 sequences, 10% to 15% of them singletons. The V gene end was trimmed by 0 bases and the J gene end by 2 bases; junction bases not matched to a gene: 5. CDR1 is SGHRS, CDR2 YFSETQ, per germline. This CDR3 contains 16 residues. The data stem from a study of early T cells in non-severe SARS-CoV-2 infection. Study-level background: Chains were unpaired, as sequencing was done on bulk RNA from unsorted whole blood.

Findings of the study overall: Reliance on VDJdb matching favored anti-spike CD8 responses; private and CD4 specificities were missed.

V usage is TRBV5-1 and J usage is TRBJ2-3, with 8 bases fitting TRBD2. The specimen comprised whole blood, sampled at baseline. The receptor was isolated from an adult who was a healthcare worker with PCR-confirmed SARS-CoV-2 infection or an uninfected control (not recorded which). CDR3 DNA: TGCGCCAGCAGCTTGGTTCTCGGGGGGGCCACAGATACGCAGTATTTT. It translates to CASSLVLGGATDTQYF.